This TCR beta chain was sequenced for a study of T cells in women clearing cervical HPV infection (dated by TCRdb to 2016 to 2019). For context, the study as a whole: The cases were around 23 women with histologically confirmed HPV16-related CIN3 or worse, and 2 of those women had invasive cancers. Among cases, blood sampling came a median of approximately 150 days after lesion detection, with an interquartile range of about 80 to 230 days. The 25 or so controls were women who cleared a single incident HPV16 infection within 12 months without developing precancer or cancer. Blood from cases was collected at the visit where the lesion was first found, while blood from controls was collected once the infection could no longer be detected. Five blinded duplicates per group were added as quality controls, giving some 60 samples: about 50 participants and some ten replicates. This exploratory proof-of-principle case-control study, nested within the Guanacaste HPV Natural History Study in Costa Rica, compared TCR repertoires among women with different cervical HPV16 outcomes. Cases had a median age of 34 years and controls had a median age of approximately 38, with no significant differences in baseline characteristics. Cases and controls were matched on year of sample collection and on age within five years. Because only a few women had HLA typing data, the possibility that HLA type acted as a confounder could not be ruled out. The parent cohort enrolled roughly 9,400 women aged 18 or older in Guanacaste, Costa Rica, in about 1993 to 1995 and followed the women for around seven years.

TCR beta CDR3 regions were amplified by multiplex PCR from an average of approximately 1,200 ng genomic DNA per sample using the immunoSEQ assay. Primer bias was corrected in the assay by using a complete synthetic TCR repertoire to establish an amplification baseline. The amplicons were sequenced on the Illumina platform. As for how the authors treated the data: Sequences were error-corrected by clustering with frequency ratios and a modified nearest-neighbor algorithm and were then analyzed in the immunoSEQ Analyzer with IMGT gene definitions. At each rarefaction depth, TCR richness and evenness were averaged over 20 rarefaction repeats, and samples with fewer sequences than the depth were excluded. V, D and J gene relative abundances were compared between groups with Wilcoxon rank sum tests, applying FDR correction. In the blinded duplicates, the intraclass correlation was approximately 95% for TCR richness and averaged 76.4% across around 66 gene segments. TCRdb's version of the immuneACCESS table is confined to in-frame rearrangements and falls short of the full clone set. An unresolved V gene accounts for under half of the shortfall where checked; the remainder is of unknown origin. That table furnishes V, J and clone size, whereas the DNA furnished D and trimming. The sample table on file contains under 35,000 clones. The top ten constitute about a sixth of the sample.

The full study reports these points: By combining richness with V gene abundances, random forest classifiers separated cases from controls with an estimated AUC of roughly 0.8. T-cell numbers per sample were unknown, so richness differences could reflect varying T-cell content rather than repertoire biology. Cases had lower TRBV6-7 relative abundance than controls (approximately 0.1% versus 0.16%; Bonferroni P = 0.0008). Whether associations preceded infection or resulted from infection could not be shown with the cross-sectional design, and effector/memory subsets and HPV-specific T cells were not isolated. Across sequencing depths, CIN3+ cases showed significantly higher TCR repertoire richness than controls, but evenness did not differ between the groups.

CDR1 and CDR2 were assigned from the germline V gene (reference sequence) as LNHDA and SQIVND. The CDR3 holds 14 amino acids from the cysteine to the phenylalanine. Part of the CDR3 DNA is given, 33 bases translated from base 1. Cut back by 5 bases and 6 bases, the V and J ends lie 16 bases apart. Turning to this clone: What this receptor recognizes is not known. The CDR3 end falls 3 residues outside the read, so it is completed with the germline J gene.

Every participant had a single incident cervical HPV16 infection, and women with prevalent HPV16 infections were excluded. Cervical HPV DNA was detected with MY09/MY11 PCR, and genotyping was done with dot-blot hybridization. Approximately 15 mL of heparinized blood were centrifuged, and the buffy coat was aliquoted, frozen at -30°C, then stored at -80°C. Genomic DNA was extracted from buffy coat specimens using QIAGEN kits. The sequenced material came from blood buffy coat. Recombination linked TRBV19 to TRBJ1-1, with the D gene call left open. The receptor was isolated from a woman between 18 and 75 years old with a cervical HPV16 infection that either progressed to CIN3+ or cleared (not recorded which). For the CDR3, the sequence is CASSRSGSVPEAFF. The CDR3 DNA, read in part, is TGTGCCAGTAGTCGATCGGGGTCGGTTCCTGAA. Reference TRBV19 and TRBJ1-1 proteins supply the regions before and after the CDR3; the full variable domain is: DGGITQSPKYLFRKEGQNVTLSCEQNLNHDAMYWYRQDPGQGLRLIYYSQIVNDFQKGDIAEGYSVSREKKESFPLTVTSAQKNPTAFYLCASSRSGSVPEAFFGQGTRLTVV.